The 22 T cell receptor beta chains below were found in one sample sequenced in a study of shared clonotypes between healthy human individuals. Using immunoSEQ multiplex PCR, the repertoire was profiled, and TCRdb retains in-frame clones only, with some absent. The profile shows roughly 1.5 million clones, around 98% of them singletons. Sequencing input: naive CD4+ T cells sorted from blood. Subset specified: CD45RA+ positively selected. All receptors come from a man aged 30 to 39 in good health.

The genes are TRBV5-1 and TRBJ1-2; no definite D call. The CDR3 is made up of 14 amino acids. Germline V CDR1 and CDR2: SGHRS, YFSETQ. V was pared by 1 base and J by 2 bases, with 9 bases between. The chain's CDR3 is CASSLLGSNYGYTF. The DNA of the CDR3 is TGCGCCAGCAGCTTGCTGGGATCGAACTATGGCTACACCTTC. The variable domain in full, with the rest retrieved from reference TRBV5-1 and TRBJ1-2, is KAGVTQTPRYLIKTRGQQVTLSCSPISGHRSVSWYQQTPGQGLQFLFEYFSETQRNKGNFPGRFSGRQFSNSRSEMNVSTLELGDSALYLCASSLLGSNYGYTFGSGTRLTVV.

This sequence joins TRBV6-5 and TRBJ2-7; 9 bases match TRBD1. J gave up 2 bases and V 0 bases, and 5 bases lay outside the gene matches. Germline V gives CDR1 MNHEY, CDR2 SVGAGI. CDR3 length: 16 residues. CDR3 coding DNA: TGTGCCAGCAGTTACTCAGGGACAGGGAAAACCTACGAGCAGTACTTC. Translated: CASSYSGTGKTYEQYF.

This clone was seen just once. In the same sample, other DNA sequences code for this CDR3. The rearrangement uses TRBV28 and TRBJ2-7; 11 bases fit TRBD1. The CDR3 is 15 amino acids. Germline CDR1 MDHEN, CDR2 SYDVKM. Losses at the gene ends were 6 bases for V and 2 bases for J; bases not matched to a gene: 6. CDR3 nucleotides: TGTGCCAGCAGACCTCCGGGACAGGGGGCCTACGAGCAGTACTTC. It translates to CASRPPGQGAYEQYF.

V usage is TRBV7-6 and J usage is TRBJ2-1, with 8 bases identical to TRBD2. The CDR3 runs to 19 residues. The J segment lost 7 bases and the V segment lost 1 base, leaving 18 bases of the junction unmatched. CDR1 SGHVS and CDR2 FNYEAQ come from the germline V gene. CDR3 nucleotides: TGTGCCAGCAGCTTAGTAGCCATCTGGTCCACGGGAGGGAGTAATGAGCAGTTCTTC. It translates to CASSLVAIWSTGGSNEQFF.

The V and J genes are TRBV29-1 and TRBJ2-5; D might be TRBD1 (5 bases). Germline V lookup: CDR1 SQVTM, CDR2 ANQGSEA. CDR3 length: 16 residues. Deletions cut 6 bases from V and 5 bases from J, with 25 bases between. The CDR3 coding sequence is TGCAGCGTGGACCCCTCACTCAGTCTACCAGGGGAGACCCAGTACTTC. It is translated as CSVDPSLSLPGETQYF.

CDR3 region: CASSFGTSGSKYEQFF. As DNA, the CDR3 is TGTGCCAGCAGTTTCGGGACTAGCGGGAGTAAGTATGAGCAGTTCTTC. V usage is TRBV5-4 and J usage is TRBJ2-1; 14 bases fit TRBD2. CDR3 length: 16 amino acids. Trimming at V came to 5 bases and at J to 8 bases, leaving 9 bases not matched to a gene. Germline assignment: CDR1 SGHNT and CDR2 YYREEE (reference sequence).

The V call is TRBV27, the J call TRBJ2-5, with no clear D. This CDR3 contains 15 residues. Trimming removed 3 bases from V and 5 bases from J, with 16 bases in between. Germline V gene data show CDR1 as MNHEY and CDR2 as SMNVEV (reference sequence). The CDR3 reads CASSFSELSVETQYF. The CDR3 DNA sequence: TGTGCCAGCAGTTTCAGCGAGCTGAGTGTGGAGACCCAGTACTTC.

The chain carries TRBV19 and TRBJ2-6; 7 positions match TRBD1. The J segment lost 1 base and the V segment lost 7 bases, leaving 10 bases of the junction unmatched. There are 17 residues in the CDR3. Per germline, CDR1 LNHDA and CDR2 SQIVND (reference sequence). The CDR3, as DNA: TGTGCCAGTACCTCGGGACAGAGATTTTCTGGGGCCAACGTCCTGACTTTC. Residues: CASTSGQRFSGANVLTF.

In regard to this clone: At the DNA level, this CDR3 is encoded by other sequences in the same sample as well. The chain carries TRBV28 and TRBJ2-3; D unclear. Germline V gene data show CDR1 as MDHEN and CDR2 as SYDVKM. This CDR3 region has 12 residues. V was trimmed by 3 bases and J by 2 bases, leaving 3 bases between them. CDR3 nucleotide sequence: TGTGCCAGCAGTTTCCTCACAGATACGCAGTATTTT. Protein product: CASSFLTDTQYF.

V usage is TRBV5-1 and J usage is TRBJ2-7, with a possible D match to TRBD1 (5 bases). The germline V gene encodes CDR1 SGHRS and CDR2 YFSETQ. The V end lost 0 bases, the J end lost 2 bases, and 12 bases lay between the germline ends. The CDR3 has 15 amino acids. In DNA form, the CDR3 reads TGCGCCAGCAGCTTGGCCCTGGGGCCGACCTACGAGCAGTACTTC. This gives the protein CASSLALGPTYEQYF.

The J gene is TRBJ1-2, the V gene TRBV9; the match to TRBD1 covers 10 bases. The trim removed 2 bases at V and 8 bases at J, leaving 18 bases unmatched. This CDR3 is built from 18 residues. Per germline, CDR1 SGDLS and CDR2 YYNGEE. CDR3 in amino acids: CASSVFSTGGFLLGGYTF. In nucleotides, the CDR3 is TGTGCCAGCAGCGTGTTCTCGACAGGGGGCTTTTTGCTGGGCGGCTACACCTTC.

The genes are TRBV5-1 and TRBJ2-1; D might be TRBD1 or TRBD2, each matching 5 bases. This CDR3 is built from 13 residues. Trimming removed 4 bases from V and 8 bases from J, with 13 bases in between. From germline, CDR1 is SGHRS and CDR2 YFSETQ. The CDR3 nucleotides are TGCGCCAGCAGCAGACCCCCGGGACATGAGCAGTTCTTC. Translating it yields CASSRPPGHEQFF.

The chain combines TRBV6-1 with TRBJ2-7; 10 bases line up with TRBD1. The CDR3 covers 14 residues. Germline V gene data show CDR1 as MNHNS and CDR2 as SASEGT. V was pared by 7 bases and J by 6 bases, with 9 bases of the junction left unmatched. The CDR3 sequence is CASIFRDRGREQYF. The CDR3 DNA reads as TGTGCCAGCATTTTCAGGGACAGGGGACGCGAGCAGTACTTC.

V gene TRBV7-8 combines with J gene TRBJ1-4; D not resolved. Trimming took 0 bases from V and 4 from J, leaving 12 bases between them. The CDR3 sequence is 16 residues long. Germline V gives CDR1 SGHVS, CDR2 FQNEAQ. DNA for the CDR3: TGTGCCAGCAGCTTAGCCAGGCTTCGGTTTAATGAAAAACTGTTTTTT. Protein: CASSLARLRFNEKLFF.

The chain has TRBV10-3 and TRBJ1-2; TRBD1 might be the D (6 bases). Germline V lookup: CDR1 ENHRY, CDR2 SYGVKD. The CDR3 spans 14 residues. V dropped 7 bases and J dropped 6 bases, with 18 bases sitting between them. DNA of the CDR3: TGTGCCATCACAAATACGGACAGCCCCAATGGCTACACCTTC. It translates to CAITNTDSPNGYTF.

The rearrangement joins TRBV2 to TRBJ1-1; D unclear. Germline V gene lookup returns CDR1 SNHLY and CDR2 FYNNEI. The length of the CDR3 is 11 residues. The ends were cut back, 0 bases at V and 7 bases at J, with 3 bases in the middle. The CDR3 loop is CASSEAHEAFF. CDR3 bases: TGTGCCAGCAGTGAAGCCCATGAAGCTTTCTTT.

The chain joins TRBV9 to TRBJ2-1; 8 bases are shared with TRBD2. The CDR3 spans 16 residues. V shed 0 bases and J 5 bases; nucleotides not matched to a gene: 7. Germline V CDR1 and CDR2: SGDLS, YYNGEE. CDR3 DNA: TGTGCCAGCAGCGTAGGACAGCGGGGGTTACACAATGAGCAGTTCTTC. This sequence encodes CASSVGQRGLHNEQFF.

The V gene is TRBV9, the J gene TRBJ2-1; 8 positions match TRBD1. The CDR3 runs 16 residues. V shed 3 bases and J 0 bases; nucleotides not matched to a gene: 5. CDR1 is SGDLS and CDR2 is YYNGEE in the germline V gene. CDR3: CASSGRGRRSYNEQFF. CDR3 in DNA: TGTGCCAGCAGCGGCAGGGGGCGACGCTCCTACAATGAGCAGTTCTTC.

This clone was counted between two and nine times. V gene TRBV6-5 combines with J gene TRBJ2-3, with D unresolved. The CDR3 has 11 amino acids. Trimming removed 5 bases from V and 2 bases from J, with 2 bases in between. In germline, CDR1 is MNHEY, CDR2 SVGAGI. The CDR3 DNA is TGTGCCAGCAGTAACACAGATACGCAGTATTTT. The encoded protein is CASSNTDTQYF.

The rearrangement uses TRBV7-7 and TRBJ2-3; the D is unclear. CDR1 is SSHAT, CDR2 FNYEAQ, per germline (reference sequence). V was clipped by 3 bases and J by 4 bases, with 2 bases between them. The CDR3 runs to 11 residues. CDR3 in amino acids: CASSFADTQYF. CDR3 DNA sequence: TGTGCCAGCAGCTTCGCAGATACGCAGTATTTT.

V usage is TRBV18 and J usage is TRBJ2-1, with TRBD2 identical over 9 bases. This CDR3 is 20 amino acids long. From germline, CDR1 is KGHSH and CDR2 LQKENI. Trimming at V came to 3 bases and at J to 2 bases, leaving 17 bases not matched to a gene. CDR3: CASSPLAGGLVGVTYNEQFF. The CDR3, as DNA: TGTGCCAGCTCACCCCTGGCGGGAGGGCTAGTCGGCGTAACCTACAATGAGCAGTTCTTC. Complete variable domain (other parts from reference TRBV18 and TRBJ2-1): NAGVMQNPRHLVRRRGQEARLRCSPMKGHSHVYWYRQLPEEGLKFMVYLQKENIIDESGMPKERFSAEFPKEGPSILRIQQVVRGDSAAYFCASSPLAGGLVGVTYNEQFFGPGTRLTVL.

The rearrangement uses TRBV5-1 and TRBJ2-7; TRBD2 matches 7 bases. Germline trimming cut 1 base from V and 2 bases from J; bases unmatched to any gene: 0. CDR1 is SGHRS, CDR2 YFSETQ, per germline. The CDR3 runs 13 residues. For the CDR3, the DNA is TGCGCCAGCAGCTTGACTAGCGCCTACGAGCAGTACTTC. It encodes CASSLTSAYEQYF.